A selection of T cell receptor beta chains follows, all from one sample in a study of blood T cell repertoires in COVID-19. Profiling relied on immunoSEQ multiplex PCR, and the TCRdb table lists in-frame clones only, not all of them. Of 65,000 to 70,000 clones in the sample, 75% to 95% were seen once. Input material: peripheral blood. These receptors were obtained from a human donor with active COVID-19. The donor label of this sample is uncertain. Each CDR3 is given with its conserved first and last residue. The order of the fields is clone size, D gene, V gene, J gene, CDR3 protein, CDR3 DNA. A D gene is named only where the DNA matches it firmly. Where a row states a size, it is once, few, many or the class of an expanded clone; other rows omit it.

abundance: -
d_gene: -
v_gene: TRBV7-8
j_gene: TRBJ1-4
CDR3aa: CASSPTGSANEKLFF
CDR3nt: TGTGCCAGCAGCCCCACCGGGAGTGCTAATGAAAAACTGTTTTTT

abundance: -
d_gene: -
v_gene: TRBV6-2/TRBV6-3
j_gene: TRBJ1-1
CDR3aa: CASSSGTPEAFF
CDR3nt: TGTGCCAGCAGTTCCGGGACACCCGAAGCTTTCTTT

abundance: -
d_gene: -
v_gene: TRBV6-6
j_gene: TRBJ2-7
CDR3aa: CASSSLSGAYEQYF
CDR3nt: TGTGCCAGCAGCTCCCTCTCGGGAGCCTACGAGCAGTACTTC

abundance: once
d_gene: -
v_gene: TRBV27
j_gene: TRBJ1-2
CDR3aa: CVPRDYGYTF
CDR3nt: TGTGTCCCCAGGGACTATGGCTACACCTTC

abundance: -
d_gene: -
v_gene: TRBV9
j_gene: TRBJ1-1
CDR3aa: CASSVGPGNTEAFF
CDR3nt: TGTGCCAGCAGCGTAGGCCCGGGGAACACTGAAGCTTTCTTT

abundance: -
d_gene: -
v_gene: TRBV7-2
j_gene: TRBJ2-3
CDR3aa: CASSLNQGGTDTQYF
CDR3nt: TGTGCCAGCAGCTTAAACCAAGGGGGCACAGATACGCAGTATTTT

abundance: -
d_gene: TRBD1
v_gene: TRBV6-5
j_gene: TRBJ2-3
CDR3aa: CASNRATGAGDTQYF
CDR3nt: TGTGCCAGCAACAGAGCAACAGGGGCGGGAGATACGCAGTATTTT

abundance: -
d_gene: TRBD1
v_gene: TRBV5-1
j_gene: TRBJ2-1
CDR3aa: CASSLLPGQYNEQFF
CDR3nt: TGCGCCAGCAGCCTCCTGCCGGGACAGTACAATGAGCAGTTCTTC

abundance: -
d_gene: -
v_gene: TRBV11-3
j_gene: TRBJ2-7
CDR3aa: CASSLEQTIHEQYF
CDR3nt: TGTGCCAGCAGCTTAGAACAGACGATCCACGAGCAGTACTTC

abundance: -
d_gene: TRBD1
v_gene: TRBV7-3
j_gene: TRBJ2-2
CDR3aa: CASSPQGPDAGELFF
CDR3nt: TGTGCCAGCAGTCCACAGGGGCCGGACGCCGGGGAGCTGTTTTTT

abundance: once
d_gene: TRBD1
v_gene: TRBV9
j_gene: TRBJ1-3
CDR3aa: CASSGETGRSGNTIYF
CDR3nt: TGTGCCAGCAGCGGCGAGACAGGGCGCTCTGGAAACACCATATATTTT

abundance: -
d_gene: -
v_gene: TRBV15
j_gene: TRBJ2-6
CDR3aa: CATSIGTISGANVLTF
CDR3nt: TGTGCCACCAGCATCGGGACAATCTCTGGGGCCAACGTCCTGACTTTC

abundance: -
d_gene: TRBD1
v_gene: TRBV9
j_gene: TRBJ2-1
CDR3aa: CASSDRDSNNEQFF
CDR3nt: TGTGCCAGCAGCGACCGGGACAGCAACAATGAGCAGTTCTTC

abundance: once
d_gene: -
v_gene: TRBV9
j_gene: TRBJ1-2
CDR3aa: CASSVSYGYTF
CDR3nt: TGTGCCAGCAGCGTGAGCTATGGCTACACCTTC

abundance: -
d_gene: TRBD2
v_gene: TRBV4-2
j_gene: TRBJ2-5
CDR3aa: CASSLAGGGSQETQYF
CDR3nt: TGTGCCAGCAGCTTAGCGGGAGGGGGGTCACAAGAGACCCAGTACTTC

abundance: -
d_gene: -
v_gene: TRBV6-6
j_gene: TRBJ2-2
CDR3aa: CAGGTGELFF
CDR3nt: TGTGCCGGGGGGACCGGGGAGCTGTTTTTT

abundance: -
d_gene: TRBD1
v_gene: TRBV2
j_gene: TRBJ2-1
CDR3aa: CASSEGQGALLGFF
CDR3nt: TGTGCCAGCAGTGAGGGGCAGGGGGCCCTCCTTGGGTTCTTC

abundance: -
d_gene: -
v_gene: TRBV28
j_gene: TRBJ1-5
CDR3aa: CASSLIQEGFIGFGDYQPQHF
CDR3nt: TGTGCCAGCAGTTTAATTCAGGAGGGGTTTATCGGGTTTGGAGATTATCAGCCCCAGCATTTT

abundance: -
d_gene: -
v_gene: TRBV3-1/TRBV3-2
j_gene: TRBJ1-3
CDR3aa: CASSQDVGSIYF
CDR3nt: TGTGCCAGCAGCCAAGATGTCGGTTCCATATATTTT

abundance: -
d_gene: TRBD2
v_gene: TRBV28
j_gene: TRBJ2-1
CDR3aa: CASSLFPRTSDNEQFF
CDR3nt: TGTGCCAGCAGCCTCTTTCCGAGGACTAGCGACAATGAGCAGTTCTTC

abundance: -
d_gene: -
v_gene: TRBV4-3
j_gene: TRBJ2-1
CDR3aa: CASSQEWVRGVDEQFF
CDR3nt: TGCGCCAGCAGCCAAGAATGGGTCAGGGGGGTGGATGAGCAGTTCTTC

abundance: -
d_gene: -
v_gene: TRBV28
j_gene: TRBJ2-2
CDR3aa: CASLWSSGNTGELFF
CDR3nt: TGTGCCAGCCTCTGGAGTAGCGGGAACACCGGGGAGCTGTTTTTT

abundance: few
d_gene: -
v_gene: TRBV6-5
j_gene: TRBJ1-6
CDR3aa: CASSTGEVESPLHF
CDR3nt: TGTGCCAGCAGTACGGGGGAAGTAGAGTCACCCCTCCACTTT

abundance: once
d_gene: TRBD2
v_gene: TRBV18
j_gene: TRBJ2-5
CDR3aa: CASSPPERGPSGTQYF
CDR3nt: TGTGCCAGCTCACCACCGGAGCGGGGCCCGTCAGGGACCCAGTACTTC

abundance: -
d_gene: TRBD2
v_gene: TRBV4-1
j_gene: TRBJ2-7
CDR3aa: CASSQVGTSYYEQYF
CDR3nt: TGCGCCAGCAGCCAAGTCGGGACTAGCTACTACGAGCAGTACTTC

abundance: once
d_gene: TRBD2
v_gene: TRBV6-5
j_gene: TRBJ2-7
CDR3aa: CASSRLAGESIEQYF
CDR3nt: TGTGCCAGCAGCCGACTAGCGGGAGAATCTATCGAGCAGTACTTC

abundance: -
d_gene: TRBD1
v_gene: TRBV28
j_gene: TRBJ2-5
CDR3aa: CASGPTGGGQETQYF
CDR3nt: TGTGCCAGCGGGCCGACAGGGGGCGGTCAAGAGACCCAGTACTTC

abundance: -
d_gene: TRBD2
v_gene: TRBV6-4
j_gene: TRBJ2-2
CDR3aa: CASSDSRELGELFF
CDR3nt: TGTGCCAGCAGTGACTCGCGGGAGCTCGGGGAGCTGTTTTTT

abundance: -
d_gene: TRBD1
v_gene: TRBV24-1
j_gene: TRBJ2-1
CDR3aa: CATSDRTGRHYNEQFF
CDR3nt: TGTGCCACCAGTGACCGGACAGGGAGGCACTACAATGAGCAGTTCTTC

abundance: -
d_gene: TRBD1
v_gene: TRBV11-2
j_gene: TRBJ1-3
CDR3aa: CASSSRRTGPGNTIYF
CDR3nt: TGTGCCAGCAGCTCCCGGAGGACAGGCCCTGGAAACACCATATATTTT

abundance: -
d_gene: -
v_gene: TRBV11-3
j_gene: TRBJ2-7
CDR3aa: CASSYAEAYEQYF
CDR3nt: TGTGCCAGCAGCTATGCGGAGGCCTACGAGCAGTACTTC

abundance: -
d_gene: TRBD2
v_gene: TRBV19
j_gene: TRBJ2-1
CDR3aa: CATSGLGQDNSEQFF
CDR3nt: TGTGCCACTAGCGGACTAGGCCAGGATAATAGCGAGCAGTTCTTC

abundance: -
d_gene: -
v_gene: TRBV4-2
j_gene: TRBJ1-3
CDR3aa: CASSQVGGGGGNTIYF
CDR3nt: TGTGCCAGCAGCCAAGTAGGAGGCGGCGGTGGAAACACCATATATTTT

abundance: -
d_gene: TRBD1
v_gene: TRBV6-6
j_gene: TRBJ1-2
CDR3aa: CASSRQGGYTF
CDR3nt: TGTGCCAGCAGTAGACAGGGAGGCTACACCTTC

abundance: once
d_gene: TRBD2
v_gene: TRBV6-2/TRBV6-3
j_gene: TRBJ2-3
CDR3aa: CASSRLAGSTDTQYF
CDR3nt: TGTGCCAGCAGTCGACTAGCGGGGAGCACAGATACGCAGTATTTT

abundance: -
d_gene: -
v_gene: TRBV4-1
j_gene: TRBJ1-2
CDR3aa: CASSQVGRASLKLDYGYTF
CDR3nt: TGCGCCAGCAGCCAAGTAGGCAGGGCCAGTTTAAAGTTAGACTATGGCTACACCTTC

abundance: once
d_gene: -
v_gene: TRBV15
j_gene: TRBJ2-3
CDR3aa: CATSRDQLATDTQYF
CDR3nt: TGTGCCACCAGCAGAGACCAGCTAGCCACAGATACGCAGTATTTT

abundance: -
d_gene: TRBD1
v_gene: TRBV5-6
j_gene: TRBJ1-1
CDR3aa: CASSTGTANTEAFF
CDR3nt: TGTGCCAGCAGCACCGGGACAGCGAACACTGAAGCTTTCTTT

abundance: -
d_gene: -
v_gene: TRBV12-5
j_gene: TRBJ2-7
CDR3aa: CASGFDGFGEQYF
CDR3nt: TGTGCTAGTGGTTTTGACGGCTTCGGGGAGCAGTACTTC

abundance: -
d_gene: TRBD1
v_gene: TRBV28
j_gene: TRBJ1-6
CDR3aa: CASRGQGSNSPLHF
CDR3nt: TGTGCCAGCAGGGGACAGGGATCTAATTCACCCCTCCACTTT

abundance: -
d_gene: -
v_gene: TRBV28
j_gene: TRBJ2-3
CDR3aa: CASSGNGFSTDTQYF
CDR3nt: TGTGCCAGCAGTGGTAACGGGTTTTCCACAGATACGCAGTATTTT

abundance: -
d_gene: TRBD1
v_gene: TRBV5-1
j_gene: TRBJ1-2
CDR3aa: CASSKDTGGDGYTF
CDR3nt: TGCGCCAGCAGCAAAGACACAGGGGGGGATGGCTACACCTTC

abundance: -
d_gene: TRBD1
v_gene: TRBV14
j_gene: TRBJ2-7
CDR3aa: CASSHPGQGFPYEQYF
CDR3nt: TGTGCCAGCAGCCATCCGGGACAGGGGTTTCCCTACGAGCAGTACTTC

abundance: once
d_gene: -
v_gene: TRBV6-4
j_gene: TRBJ1-1
CDR3aa: CASSDRGDTEAFF
CDR3nt: TGTGCCAGCAGTGACCGGGGGGACACTGAAGCTTTCTTT

abundance: -
d_gene: TRBD1
v_gene: TRBV11-2
j_gene: TRBJ2-7
CDR3aa: CASSLGSGGEQYF
CDR3nt: TGTGCCAGCAGCTTAGGGTCAGGGGGCGAGCAGTACTTC

abundance: -
d_gene: -
v_gene: TRBV7-2
j_gene: TRBJ2-5
CDR3aa: CASSLLRETQYF
CDR3nt: TGTGCCAGCAGCTTACTTCGAGAGACCCAGTACTTC

abundance: -
d_gene: -
v_gene: TRBV7-9
j_gene: TRBJ1-4
CDR3aa: CASSQGEALFF
CDR3nt: TGTGCCAGCAGCCAGGGCGAGGCGCTGTTTTTT

abundance: -
d_gene: TRBD1
v_gene: TRBV4-1
j_gene: TRBJ2-2
CDR3aa: CASSQDGLGDSLPSELFF
CDR3nt: TGCGCCAGCAGCCAAGATGGGCTCGGGGACAGCCTACCCTCGGAGCTGTTTTTT

abundance: -
d_gene: -
v_gene: TRBV6-5
j_gene: TRBJ2-3
CDR3aa: CASRSPGVPDTQYF
CDR3nt: TGTGCCAGCAGGTCCCCAGGGGTCCCAGATACGCAGTATTTT

abundance: -
d_gene: -
v_gene: TRBV28
j_gene: TRBJ1-1
CDR3aa: CASSLQRGGGTEAFF
CDR3nt: TGTGCCAGCAGTTTACAACGGGGCGGGGGAACTGAAGCTTTCTTT

abundance: -
d_gene: TRBD2
v_gene: TRBV6-2/TRBV6-3
j_gene: TRBJ2-1
CDR3aa: CASSYPASGRNEQFF
CDR3nt: TGTGCCAGCAGTTACCCGGCTAGCGGGAGAAATGAGCAGTTCTTC

abundance: -
d_gene: TRBD2
v_gene: TRBV11-2
j_gene: TRBJ2-1
CDR3aa: CASSRLTSGIRPEQFF
CDR3nt: TGTGCCAGCAGCCGCCTGACTAGCGGGATTCGTCCTGAGCAGTTCTTC

abundance: -
d_gene: -
v_gene: TRBV4-1
j_gene: TRBJ2-7
CDR3aa: CASSQGGTGYEQYF
CDR3nt: TGCGCCAGCAGCCAGGGAGGGACAGGTTACGAGCAGTACTTC

abundance: -
d_gene: -
v_gene: TRBV19
j_gene: TRBJ2-2
CDR3aa: CASSIALVTGELFF
CDR3nt: TGTGCCAGTAGTATCGCGTTGGTGACCGGGGAGCTGTTTTTT

abundance: -
d_gene: TRBD1
v_gene: TRBV10-3
j_gene: TRBJ1-6
CDR3aa: CAIRGTGDSPLHF
CDR3nt: TGTGCCATCAGGGGGACAGGGGATTCACCCCTCCACTTT

abundance: -
d_gene: TRBD1
v_gene: TRBV28
j_gene: TRBJ1-1
CDR3aa: CASSSTTDRGDTEAFF
CDR3nt: TGTGCCAGCAGTTCTACTACGGACAGGGGTGATACTGAAGCTTTCTTT